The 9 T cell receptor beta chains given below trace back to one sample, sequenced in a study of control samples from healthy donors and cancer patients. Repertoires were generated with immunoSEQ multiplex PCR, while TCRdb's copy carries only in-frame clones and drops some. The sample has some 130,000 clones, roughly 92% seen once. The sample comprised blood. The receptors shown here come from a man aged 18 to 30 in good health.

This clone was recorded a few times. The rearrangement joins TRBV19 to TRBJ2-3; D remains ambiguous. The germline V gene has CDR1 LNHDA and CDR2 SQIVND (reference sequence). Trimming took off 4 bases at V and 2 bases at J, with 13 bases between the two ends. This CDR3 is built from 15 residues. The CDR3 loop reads CASSNQPATTDTQYF. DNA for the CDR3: TGTGCCAGTAGTAACCAGCCAGCTACCACAGATACGCAGTATTTT.

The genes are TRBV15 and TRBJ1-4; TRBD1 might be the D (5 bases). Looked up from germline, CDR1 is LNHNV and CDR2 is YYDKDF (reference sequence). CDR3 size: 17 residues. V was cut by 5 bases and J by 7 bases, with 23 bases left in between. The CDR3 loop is CATSRVTARGVGEKLFF. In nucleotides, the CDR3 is TGTGCCACCAGCCGCGTGACAGCTCGAGGGGTGGGTGAAAAACTGTTTTTT.

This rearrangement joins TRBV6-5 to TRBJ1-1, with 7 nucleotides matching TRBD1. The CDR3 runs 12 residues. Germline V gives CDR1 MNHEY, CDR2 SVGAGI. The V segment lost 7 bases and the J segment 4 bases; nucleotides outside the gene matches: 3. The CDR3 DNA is TGTGCCAGCAACGCAGGGGGCACTGAAGCTTTCTTT. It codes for CASNAGGTEAFF.

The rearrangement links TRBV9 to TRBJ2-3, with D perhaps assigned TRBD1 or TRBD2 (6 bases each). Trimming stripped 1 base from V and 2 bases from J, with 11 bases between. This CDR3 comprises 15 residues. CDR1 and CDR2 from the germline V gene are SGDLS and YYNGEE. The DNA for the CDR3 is TGTGCCAGCAGCGTAAAGGGGGGATACACAGATACGCAGTATTTT. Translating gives CASSVKGGYTDTQYF.

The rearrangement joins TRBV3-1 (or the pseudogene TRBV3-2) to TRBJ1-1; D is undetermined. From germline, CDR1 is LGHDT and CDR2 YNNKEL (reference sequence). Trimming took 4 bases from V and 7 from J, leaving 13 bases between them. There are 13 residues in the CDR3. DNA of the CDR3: TGTGCCAGCAGCCCCCGGGTAAAGGGTGAAGCTTTCTTT. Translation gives CASSPRVKGEAFF.

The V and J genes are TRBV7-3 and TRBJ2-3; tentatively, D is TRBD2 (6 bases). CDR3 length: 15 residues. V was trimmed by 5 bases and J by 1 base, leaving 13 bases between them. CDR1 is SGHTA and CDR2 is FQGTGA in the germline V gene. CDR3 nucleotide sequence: TGTGCCAGCAGCCCCGGCGGGGCCCGCACAGATACGCAGTATTTT. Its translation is CASSPGGARTDTQYF.

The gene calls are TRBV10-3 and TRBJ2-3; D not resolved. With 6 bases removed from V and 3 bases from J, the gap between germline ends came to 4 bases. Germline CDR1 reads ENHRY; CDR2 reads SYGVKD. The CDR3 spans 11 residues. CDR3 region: CAIRTTDTQYF. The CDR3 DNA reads TGTGCCATCAGGACAACAGATACGCAGTATTTT.

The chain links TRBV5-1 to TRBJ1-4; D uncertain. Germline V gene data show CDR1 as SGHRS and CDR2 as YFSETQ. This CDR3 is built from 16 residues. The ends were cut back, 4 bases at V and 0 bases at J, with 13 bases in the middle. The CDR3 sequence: CASSPGQASTNEKLFF. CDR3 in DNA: TGCGCCAGCAGCCCGGGTCAGGCGTCAACTAATGAAAAACTGTTTTTT.

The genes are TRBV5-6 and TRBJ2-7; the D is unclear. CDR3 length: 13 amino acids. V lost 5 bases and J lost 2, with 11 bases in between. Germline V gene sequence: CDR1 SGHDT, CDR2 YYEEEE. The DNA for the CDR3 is TGTGCCAGCAGTTTGAGAGGAACCTACGAGCAGTACTTC. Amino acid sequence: CASSLRGTYEQYF.